This T cell receptor beta chain originates from a study of blood T cell repertoires in COVID-19. Data came from immunoSEQ multiplex PCR; TCRdb stores just in-frame clones and leaves some out. The sample carries 210,000 or so clones, 85% to 90% recorded once. The TCR comes from a woman aged 45 to 65 with acute or convalescent COVID-19. Material: peripheral blood.

In DNA, the CDR3 is TGTGCCAGCAGCTCCGGGACAGGGGATGAAAAACTGTTTTTT. Protein: CASSSGTGDEKLFF. The chain couples TRBV5-4 to TRBJ1-4; 10 bases are a match to TRBD1. CDR1 SGHNT and CDR2 YYREEE come from the germline V gene (reference sequence). The CDR3 extends over 14 amino acids. With 3 bases clipped from V and 6 bases from J, the junction kept 2 bases outside the gene matches.